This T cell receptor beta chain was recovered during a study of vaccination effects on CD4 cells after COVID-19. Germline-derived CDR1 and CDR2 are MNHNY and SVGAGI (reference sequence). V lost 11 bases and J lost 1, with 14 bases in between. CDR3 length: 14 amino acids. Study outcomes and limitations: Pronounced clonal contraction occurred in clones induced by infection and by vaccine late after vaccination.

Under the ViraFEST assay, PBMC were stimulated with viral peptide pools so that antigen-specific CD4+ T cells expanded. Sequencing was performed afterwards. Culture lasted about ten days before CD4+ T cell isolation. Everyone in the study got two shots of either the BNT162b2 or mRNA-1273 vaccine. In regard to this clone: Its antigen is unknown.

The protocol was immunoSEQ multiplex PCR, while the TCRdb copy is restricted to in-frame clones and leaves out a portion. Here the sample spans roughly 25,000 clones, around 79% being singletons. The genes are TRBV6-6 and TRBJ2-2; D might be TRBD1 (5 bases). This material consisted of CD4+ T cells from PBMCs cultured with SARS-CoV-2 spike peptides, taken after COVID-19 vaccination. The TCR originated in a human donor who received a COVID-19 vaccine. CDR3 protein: CAATLDRNTGELFF. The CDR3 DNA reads TGTGCCGCAACTCTTGACAGGAACACCGGGGAGCTGTTTTTT.